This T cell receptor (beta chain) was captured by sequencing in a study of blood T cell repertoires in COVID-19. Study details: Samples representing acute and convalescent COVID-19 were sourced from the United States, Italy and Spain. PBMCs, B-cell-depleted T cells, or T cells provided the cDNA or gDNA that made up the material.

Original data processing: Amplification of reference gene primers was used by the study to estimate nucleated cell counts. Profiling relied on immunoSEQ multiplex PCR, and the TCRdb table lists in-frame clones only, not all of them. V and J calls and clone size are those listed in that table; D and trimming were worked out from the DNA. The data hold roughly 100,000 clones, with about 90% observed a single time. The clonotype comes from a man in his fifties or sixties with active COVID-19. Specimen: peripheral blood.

The CDR3 spells CASSSTGVEVSTYNEQFF. The CDR3 nucleotides are TGTGCCAGCAGCTCGACAGGGGTTGAGGTTAGCACCTACAATGAGCAGTTCTTC. The rearrangement uses TRBV7-9 and TRBJ2-1, with 8 nucleotides matching TRBD1. The CDR3 is 18 amino acids. Trimming took 4 bases from V and 2 from J; bases not matched to a gene: 13. CDR1 SEHNR and CDR2 FQNEAQ come from the germline V gene (reference sequence).